The next 22 T cell receptor beta chains were all read from a single sample in a study of T-cell memory formation after mild COVID-19. TCRdb re-derived calls from the 5' RACE reads in MiXCR, one entry per CDR3 protein. The sample holds roughly 300,000 distinct CDR3 sequences, 15% to 20% seen once. Material: PBMCs or a T cell subset sorted from them (not recorded which). These receptors all come from a man aged 18 to 35 who had mild COVID-19 (a few samples of this study predate the infection). Cell type and time point are not known.

This clonotype was recorded many times. The CDR3 here is CASSQVPGMDTGELFF. DNA of the CDR3: TGCGCCAGCAGCCAAGTTCCGGGGATGGACACCGGGGAGCTGTTTTTT. This chain links TRBV4-3 with TRBJ2-2, with D possibly being TRBD2 (5 bases). This CDR3 has 16 residues. Germline V gene data show CDR1 as LGHNA and CDR2 as YSLEER. Trimming cost V 1 base and J 3 bases, with 12 bases left between them.

The chain carries TRBV6-5 and TRBJ2-1; D might be TRBD2 (5 bases). The germline gives CDR1 MNHEY, CDR2 SVGAGI. The CDR3 consists of 14 residues. The V end lost 6 bases, the J end lost 6 bases, and 15 bases lay between the germline ends. The CDR3, as DNA: TGTGCCAGCAGGGGCTTAATCCGGGGCAATGAGCAGTTCTTC. This gives the protein CASRGLIRGNEQFF.

The V gene is TRBV4-1, the J gene TRBJ1-6; TRBD1 matches 10 bases. This CDR3 spans 17 amino acids. V lost 0 bases and J lost 9; bases outside the gene matches: 8. CDR1 is MGHRA and CDR2 is YSYEKL in the germline V gene. DNA for the CDR3: TGCGCCAGCAGCCAAGATATGGGGACAGGGGTCGGTTCACCCCTCCACTTT. This encodes CASSQDMGTGVGSPLHF.

This clonotype was detected a few times. The chain employs TRBV6-5 and TRBJ1-2, with no clear D. V lost 6 bases and J 4 bases, leaving 12 bases between the germline ends. The CDR3 covers 13 residues. Germline loops: CDR1 MNHEY, CDR2 SVGAGI. The CDR3 protein is CASSSNVVYGYTF. CDR3 nucleotides: TGTGCCAGCAGCTCCAATGTCGTCTATGGCTACACCTTC.

The chain uses TRBV27 and TRBJ1-1; D ambiguous. Trimming stripped 4 bases from V and 3 bases from J, with 15 bases between. Germline CDR1 reads MNHEY; CDR2 reads SMNVEV (reference sequence). The CDR3 sequence is 15 residues long. CDR3 nucleotide sequence: TGTGCCAGCAGTTCCCGGAATACTCCGGACACTGAAGCTTTCTTT. Translating gives CASSSRNTPDTEAFF.

The chain combines TRBV5-5 with TRBJ2-7; D might be TRBD1 or TRBD2, each matching 5 bases. The CDR3 loop spans 15 amino acids. The germline CDR1 and CDR2 sequences are SGHKS and YYEKEE (reference sequence). The germline V and J ends were trimmed by 0 bases and 7 bases, with 17 bases remaining between them. DNA of the CDR3: TGTGCCAGCAGCTTGGATGGGACCCTTCTAAGGGAGCAGTACGTC. Translation gives CASSLDGTLLREQYV.

This rearrangement joins TRBV5-7 to TRBJ2-7; D may be TRBD1 (5 bases). TRBV5-7 is identified as an open reading frame with a role that is uncertain. Trimming took off 0 bases at V and 5 bases at J, with 9 bases between the two ends. This CDR3 is 13 amino acids long. The CDR3 loop reads CASSLEQENEQYV. CDR3 sequence (DNA): TGTGCCAGCAGCTTGGAACAGGAGAACGAGCAGTACGTC.

This clonotype has a handful of counts. This chain joins TRBV7-2 and TRBJ1-1, with 7 bases matching TRBD1. CDR1 and CDR2 (germline): SGHTA, FQGNSA. This CDR3 comprises 13 residues. J lost 7 bases, V lost 5 bases, and 7 bases had no gene match. CDR3 residues: CASSKRDSLEAFF. DNA for the CDR3: TGTGCCAGCAGCAAGAGGGACAGCCTTGAAGCTTTCTTT.

This clonotype was observed a few times. The V gene is TRBV4-1, the J gene TRBJ1-1, with D unresolved. The germline CDR1 and CDR2 sequences are MGHRA and YSYEKL. Trimming stripped 4 bases from V and 8 bases from J, with 14 bases between. The CDR3 consists of 13 residues. The CDR3 DNA reads TGCGCCAGCAGCCTGGGATCGGGGTCGGAAGCTTTCTTT. Its protein product is CASSLGSGSEAFF.

CDR3 sequence: CASSEKQIYEQYV. The CDR3 nucleotides read TGTGCCAGCAGTGAAAAACAGATCTACGAGCAGTACGTC. V and J are TRBV2 and TRBJ2-7; no firm D call. V lost 2 bases and J 3 bases, leaving 8 bases between the germline ends. Looked up from germline, CDR1 is SNHLY and CDR2 is FYNNEI. CDR3 length: 13 amino acids.

In its sample, this clonotype was seen a few times. The J gene is TRBJ2-7, the V gene TRBV5-1; D is perhaps TRBD1 (6 bases). Germline loops: CDR1 SGHRS, CDR2 YFSETQ. This CDR3 is 15 amino acids long. Deletions cut 9 bases from V and 5 bases from J, with 24 bases between. The CDR3 spells CATSGGAAGADEQYF. For the CDR3, the DNA is TGCGCCACCTCCGGAGGAGCGGCAGGGGCGGACGAGCAGTACTTC.

This clonotype was picked up a small number of times. The V gene is TRBV29-1, the J gene TRBJ1-1; a weak D match, TRBD1 (5 bases). Looked up from germline, CDR1 is SQVTM and CDR2 is ANQGSEA. The CDR3 totals 14 residues. V gave up 3 bases and J gave up 8 bases, with 19 bases separating them. DNA for the CDR3: TGCAGCGTTGAGGGACGGTCGAACCCGGCGGAAGCTTTCTTT. Residues: CSVEGRSNPAEAFF.

The genes are TRBV9 and TRBJ2-1; unclear D gene. V lost 3 bases, J lost 7 bases, and 8 bases lay in between. The CDR3 runs 12 residues. Germline V gene sequence: CDR1 SGDLS, CDR2 YYNGEE. The DNA for the CDR3 is TGTGCCAGCAGCGCGCACGGAAATGAGCAGTTCTTC. Translating gives CASSAHGNEQFF. Drawing the rest from reference TRBV9 and TRBJ2-1, the complete variable domain is DSGVTQTPKHLITATGQRVTLRCSPRSGDLSVYWYQQSLDQGLQFLIQYYNGEERAKGNILERFSAQQFPDLHSELNLSSLELGDSALYFCASSAHGNEQFFGPGTRLTVL.

In its sample, this clonotype was seen many times. This chain links TRBV10-3 with TRBJ1-2, with D hard to call. Germline V gene lookup returns CDR1 ENHRY and CDR2 SYGVKD. CDR3 length equals 15 residues. Between the trimmed V and J ends, which lost 2 bases and 6 bases, there was a span of 16 bases. The CDR3 nucleotides read TGTGCCATCAGTGAGCCGGCCGGGGTGTCGGATGGCTACACCTTC. Translation: CAISEPAGVSDGYTF.

This clonotype was seen a handful of times. The rearrangement links TRBV29-1 to TRBJ2-4; D could derive from TRBD1 or TRBD2 (5 bases each). The CDR3 is made up of 13 amino acids. In germline, CDR1 is SQVTM, CDR2 ANQGSEA. Trimming removed 6 bases at V and 3 bases at J, with 12 bases between. CDR3 protein: CSVTGTSKNIQYF. CDR3 coding DNA: TGCAGCGTAACCGGGACGAGCAAAAACATTCAGTACTTC.

This clonotype was detected only a few times. The rearrangement links TRBV5-1 to TRBJ2-5, with D possibly called TRBD1 or TRBD2 (7 bases each). This CDR3 region has 16 residues. With 4 bases removed from V and 2 bases from J, the gap between germline ends came to 18 bases. The germline V gene has CDR1 SGHRS and CDR2 YFSETQ. The CDR3 DNA sequence: TGCGCCAGCAGCCCACCGGGGAGGGGGCGGCAAGAGACCCAGTACTTC. Amino acid sequence: CASSPPGRGRQETQYF.

V is TRBV2 and J is TRBJ2-5; 7 bases map to TRBD1. V shed 4 bases and J 5 bases; nucleotides not matched to a gene: 7. This CDR3 is 14 amino acids long. Germline CDR1 is SNHLY and CDR2 is FYNNEI. The chain's CDR3 is CASSADGRGETQYF. DNA for the CDR3: TGTGCCAGCAGTGCGGACGGCAGGGGGGAGACCCAGTACTTC. The full variable domain, with the rest looked up from reference TRBV2 and TRBJ2-5, is EPEVTQTPSHQVTQMGQEVILRCVPISNHLYFYWYRQILGQKVEFLVSFYNNEISEKSEIFDDQFSVERPDGSNFTLKIRSTKLEDSAMYFCASSADGRGETQYFGPGTRLLVL.

This clonotype was observed a few times. A read error may produce the germline difference seen at one junction end. The chain combines TRBV20-1 with TRBJ1-4; the match to TRBD1 covers 7 bases. The CDR3 totals 14 residues. Germline V lookup: CDR1 DFQATT, CDR2 SNEGSKA (reference sequence). As DNA, the CDR3 is TGCAGTGCCGCCGACAGGGTAACTAAAGAAAAACTGTTTTTT. This translates into CSAADRVTKEKLFF.

The genes are TRBV5-8 and TRBJ1-2; D is unclear. This CDR3 spans 14 amino acids. CDR1 is SGHTS, CDR2 YDEGEE, per germline. The ends were cut back, 7 bases at V and 2 bases at J, with 15 bases in the middle. CDR3 residues: CASEPRTANYGYTF. Written as DNA, the CDR3 is TGTGCCAGCGAACCCCGGACGGCCAACTATGGCTACACCTTC.

The chain uses TRBV6-5 and TRBJ1-2; D perhaps matches TRBD1 (5 bases). Trimming pared 2 bases from V and 4 bases from J, leaving 11 bases between. This CDR3 is built from 14 residues. Germline V gives CDR1 MNHEY, CDR2 SVGAGI. DNA of the CDR3: TGTGCCAGCAGTTACGGGGGTGGGATCTATGGCTACACCTTC. Its protein is CASSYGGGIYGYTF.

This clonotype was counted many times. The rearrangement joins TRBV7-2 to TRBJ2-7; D is possibly TRBD1 or TRBD2 (5 bases each). CDR1 and CDR2 (germline): SGHTA, FQGNSA. Trimming removed 5 bases from V and 3 bases from J, with 14 bases in between. The CDR3 sequence is 14 residues long. The CDR3 nucleotides are TGTGCCAGCAGCCCTTGGGACCGCCTCTACGAGCAGTACTTC. The encoded protein is CASSPWDRLYEQYF.

This clonotype was picked up many times. The chain employs TRBV20-1 and TRBJ1-4; D might be TRBD1 (6 bases). Trimming removed 4 bases from V and 0 bases from J, with 6 bases in between. The CDR3 runs 13 residues. The germline CDR1 and CDR2 sequences are DFQATT and SNEGSKA (reference sequence). The CDR3 region is CSATGATNEKLFF. CDR3 DNA: TGCAGTGCTACAGGGGCAACTAATGAAAAACTGTTTTTT.